The 18 T cell receptor beta chains below come from one sample, sequenced in a study of shared clonotypes between healthy human individuals. Clones were read by immunoSEQ multiplex PCR, and TCRdb kept only the in-frame ones, dropping some. This sample yields some 2,100,000 clones, of which more than 90% are seen a single time; 0.1% to 0.15% belongs to the top ten. The sample taken for sequencing was naive CD4+ T cells sorted from blood. As for subset: CD45RA+ positively selected. The origin of the receptors is a man in his late teens or twenties in good health.

The chain links TRBV28 to TRBJ1-1, with 7 positions matching TRBD1. The ends lost 5 bases at V and 7 bases at J; junction bases unmatched: 7. This CDR3 has 13 amino acids. The germline V gene encodes CDR1 MDHEN and CDR2 SYDVKM. For the CDR3, the DNA is TGTGCCAGCAGTCTATCCGACAGGGATGAAGCTTTCTTT. Translated: CASSLSDRDEAFF.

The genes are TRBV6-1 and TRBJ1-5; D might be TRBD1 (5 bases). V was shortened by 6 bases and J by 0 bases, with 12 bases between the two germline ends. The germline V gene encodes CDR1 MNHNS and CDR2 SASEGT. The CDR3 loop spans 15 amino acids. As DNA, the CDR3 is TGTGCCAGCAGAGCGGAGGGGACTAGCAATCAGCCCCAGCATTTT. It codes for CASRAEGTSNQPQHF.

The chain has TRBV18 and TRBJ1-1; 7 bases agree with TRBD1. V was clipped by 1 base and J by 1 base; unmatched bases: 6. CDR3 size: 16 residues. The germline V gene encodes CDR1 KGHSH and CDR2 LQKENI. This chain's CDR3 is CASSPLRTGTNTEAFF. As DNA, the CDR3 is TGTGCCAGCTCACCACTCCGGACAGGTACGAACACTGAAGCTTTCTTT.

The chain couples TRBV30 to TRBJ1-5; D gene uncertain. V gave up 1 base and J gave up 0 bases, with 7 bases separating them. The CDR3 loop spans 14 amino acids. Germline V gene data show CDR1 as GTSNPN and CDR2 as SVGIG (reference sequence). For the CDR3, the DNA is TGTGCCTGGAGTGCTGGTTATAGCAATCAGCCCCAGCATTTT. This sequence encodes CAWSAGYSNQPQHF.

This clone was seen once. The J gene is TRBJ2-6, the V gene TRBV7-2, with 7 positions matching TRBD1. The length of the CDR3 is 19 residues. Losses at the gene ends were 0 bases for V and 1 base for J; bases not matched to a gene: 9. Germline-derived CDR1 and CDR2 are SGHTA and FQGNSA. The CDR3 bases are TGTGCCAGCAGCTTAGCGAGGGGGCGCCCTCCATCTGGGGCCAACGTCCTGACTTTC. It codes for CASSLARGRPPSGANVLTF.

The chain employs TRBV11-2 and TRBJ1-6; a possible D gene is TRBD1 (6 bases). V shed 5 bases and J shed 7 bases, with 15 bases lying between them. The CDR3 contains 15 residues. CDR1 and CDR2 (germline): SGHAT, FQNNGV. The CDR3 bases are TGTGCCAGCAGCCTGACCGGGACACTGAATTCACCCCTCCACTTT. Its protein is CASSLTGTLNSPLHF.

This chain uses TRBV18 with TRBJ2-7, with 12 bases matching TRBD2. This CDR3 comprises 16 residues. J lost 3 bases, V lost 3 bases, and 6 bases had no gene match. The V gene's germline CDR1 is KGHSH and CDR2 LQKENI. The CDR3 DNA follows: TGTGCCAGCTCACCGCAGACTAGCGGGAGAGTCTACGAGCAGTACTTC. Amino acid sequence: CASSPQTSGRVYEQYF. Combining the CDR3 with reference TRBV18 and TRBJ2-7 gives the whole variable domain NAGVMQNPRHLVRRRGQEARLRCSPMKGHSHVYWYRQLPEEGLKFMVYLQKENIIDESGMPKERFSAEFPKEGPSILRIQQVVRGDSAAYFCASSPQTSGRVYEQYFGPGTRLTVT.

The chain couples TRBV11-2 to TRBJ2-7; 10 nucleotides agree with TRBD2. In germline, CDR1 is SGHAT, CDR2 FQNNGV. Losses at the gene ends were 1 base for V and 6 bases for J; bases not matched to a gene: 6. CDR3 size: 15 residues. The CDR3 spells CASSLVAGGFSEQYF. In nucleotides, the CDR3 is TGTGCCAGCAGCTTAGTAGCGGGAGGTTTCTCCGAGCAGTACTTC.

This clone occurred once. The chain is built from TRBV28 and TRBJ1-2; a weak D match, TRBD1 (5 bases). The CDR3 has 16 amino acids. V lost 1 base and J lost 0, with 12 bases in between. Germline V gives CDR1 MDHEN, CDR2 SYDVKM. The CDR3 region has the DNA TGTGCCAGCAGTTTATTGAGGGGCAGCTCTAACTATGGCTACACCTTC. Its protein product is CASSLLRGSSNYGYTF.

This chain joins TRBV5-1 and TRBJ2-2; 7 bases map to TRBD1. This CDR3 has 16 residues. J gave up 1 base and V 4 bases, and 7 bases lay outside the gene matches. Germline V lookup: CDR1 SGHRS, CDR2 YFSETQ. The CDR3 sequence is CASSRGQPMNTGELFF. The CDR3 DNA sequence: TGCGCCAGCAGCCGGGGACAGCCTATGAACACCGGGGAGCTGTTTTTT.

Notes on this clone: One end of the junction does not line up with germline, which may come from a read error. The rearrangement uses TRBV30 and TRBJ2-7, with TRBD1 matching over 8 bases. The CDR3 is 11 amino acids. Germline-derived CDR1 and CDR2 are GTSNPN and SVGIG (reference sequence). The CDR3 nucleotides read TGTGCCTGGAGTTTGACAGGGGCTCTTATTTTC. It encodes CAWSLTGALIF.

The J gene is TRBJ2-7, the V gene TRBV19; 10 bases map to TRBD1. Germline trimming cut 10 bases from V and 2 bases from J; bases unmatched to any gene: 8. In germline, CDR1 is LNHDA, CDR2 SQIVND (reference sequence). The CDR3 extends over 14 amino acids. The CDR3 protein is CATRQGAGTYEQYF. The CDR3 DNA reads TGTGCCACCAGACAGGGGGCAGGTACCTACGAGCAGTACTTC.

In this sample, this clone turned up a few times. This same CDR3 is encoded by further DNA sequences in the sample. The V gene is TRBV5-6, the J gene TRBJ2-5; D is undetermined. The CDR3 length is 12 residues. Germline V gives CDR1 SGHDT, CDR2 YYEEEE. The germline V and J ends were trimmed by 2 bases and 2 bases, with 4 bases remaining between them. The CDR3 protein is CASSLGQETQYF. CDR3 in DNA: TGTGCCAGCAGCTTAGGTCAAGAGACCCAGTACTTC.

The genes are TRBV2 and TRBJ2-7, with a weak D call TRBD2 (7 bases). V lost 4 bases to trimming and J lost 3 bases, with 16 bases between them. This CDR3 comprises 15 residues. In germline, CDR1 is SNHLY, CDR2 FYNNEI. The CDR3 DNA reads TGTGCCAGCAGTGCCTTGAGGGGGGAGGGCTACGAGCAGTACTTC. This translates into CASSALRGEGYEQYF. The variable domain in full, with the rest retrieved from reference TRBV2 and TRBJ2-7, is EPEVTQTPSHQVTQMGQEVILRCVPISNHLYFYWYRQILGQKVEFLVSFYNNEISEKSEIFDDQFSVERPDGSNFTLKIRSTKLEDSAMYFCASSALRGEGYEQYFGPGTRLTVT.

The CDR3 reads CASRTGGLGETQYF. The CDR3 DNA is TGTGCCAGCAGGACAGGGGGCCTAGGAGAGACCCAGTACTTC. The V and J genes are TRBV6-1 and TRBJ2-5, with 10 nucleotides matching TRBD1. Germline loops: CDR1 MNHNS, CDR2 SASEGT. This CDR3 spans 14 amino acids. After removal of 6 bases from V and 4 bases from J, the junction contained 5 bases not matched to a gene.

The chain uses TRBV6-5 and TRBJ2-3; no clear D gene. The V gene lost 4 bases and the J gene lost 7 bases, with 12 bases spanning the gap. Germline CDR1 is MNHEY and CDR2 is SVGAGI. There are 13 residues in the CDR3. The CDR3, as DNA: TGTGCCAGCAGTTTCCAGAATCGGAATACGCAGTATTTT. Its translation: CASSFQNRNTQYF.

Worth noting for this clone: Different DNA sequences within this sample yield the same CDR3. The rearrangement links TRBV29-1 to TRBJ1-1, with D tentatively TRBD1 (6 bases). The V end was cut by 4 bases, the J end by 4 bases, with 10 bases between. The CDR3 is 12 amino acids. In germline, CDR1 is SQVTM, CDR2 ANQGSEA. Written as DNA, the CDR3 is TGCAGCGTTGTGCGAGGGGGCACTGAAGCTTTCTTT. It codes for CSVVRGGTEAFF.

A remark on this clone: The same CDR3 arises from other DNA sequences in this sample as well. The genes are TRBV5-1 and TRBJ2-5; 9 bases match TRBD2. CDR1 and CDR2 (germline): SGHRS, YFSETQ. The CDR3 runs 14 residues. With V trimmed by 7 bases and J by 2 bases, 6 bases remained unmatched. This CDR3 is CASSPSGTQETQYF. CDR3 DNA sequence: TGCGCCAGCTCCCCTAGCGGGACACAAGAGACCCAGTACTTC.